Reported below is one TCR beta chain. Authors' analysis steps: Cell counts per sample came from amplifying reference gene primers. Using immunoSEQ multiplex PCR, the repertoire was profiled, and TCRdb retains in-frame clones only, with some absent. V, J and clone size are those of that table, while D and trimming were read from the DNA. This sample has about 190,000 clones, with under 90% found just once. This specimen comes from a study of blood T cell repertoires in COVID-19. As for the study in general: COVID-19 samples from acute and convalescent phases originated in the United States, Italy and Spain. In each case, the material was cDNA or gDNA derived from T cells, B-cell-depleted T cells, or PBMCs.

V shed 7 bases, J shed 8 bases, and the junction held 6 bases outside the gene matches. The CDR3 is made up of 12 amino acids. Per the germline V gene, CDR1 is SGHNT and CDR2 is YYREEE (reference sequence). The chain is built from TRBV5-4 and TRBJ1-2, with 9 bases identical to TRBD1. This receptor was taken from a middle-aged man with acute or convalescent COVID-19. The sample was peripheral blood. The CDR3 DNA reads TGTGCCAGCTCCCGGACAGGGGACGGCTACACCTTC. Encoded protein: CASSRTGDGYTF. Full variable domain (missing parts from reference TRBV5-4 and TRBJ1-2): ETGVTQSPTHLIKTRGQQVTLRCSSQSGHNTVSWYQQALGQGPQFIFQYYREEENGRGNFPPRFSGLQFPNYSSELNVNALELDDSALYLCASSRTGDGYTFGSGTRLTVV.